This record concerns one TCR beta chain sequence. The sample is drawn from a study of blood T cell repertoires in COVID-19. Study details: Sample material is recorded as cDNA or gDNA derived from T cells, B-cell-depleted T cells, or PBMCs.

Authors' processing steps: Reference gene primers were amplified, and this amplification served to estimate nucleated cell counts. Sequencing used immunoSEQ multiplex PCR; TCRdb keeps in-frame clones, though not all of them. Clonal size and the V and J genes are those of that table, whereas D and trimming came from the DNA. The repertoire holds 120,000 to 150,000 clones, around 87% seen once, with around 6.5% in the top ten. CDR3 length: 17 residues. Trimming took 2 bases from V and 3 from J, leaving 17 bases between them. Germline-derived CDR1 and CDR2 are LGHDT and YNNKEL (reference sequence). What was sequenced was peripheral blood. The V and J genes are TRBV3-1 (or the pseudogene TRBV3-2) and TRBJ1-3; D might be TRBD1 (5 bases). This receptor was obtained from an elderly man with acute or convalescent COVID-19. The CDR3 DNA sequence: TGTGCCAGCAGCCAACGGATCCGGGCAGGGTTTGGAAACACCATATATTTT. Residues: CASSQRIRAGFGNTIYF.